The entry below describes one T cell receptor (beta chain). This clone was observed a single time. Its recognized antigen is unknown. Qualities for individual bases were not recorded, and no much larger clone is one base off. This specimen's time point label, per the study, means: about 28 days (+/-7) after the second vaccine dose. AZD1222 recipients with second doses at about 4 weeks or about 12 weeks were pooled, because spike-specific TCR depth and breadth did not differ between schedules. Samples from vaccinated people were obtained from the UK trials COV001 and COV002, which included a single-blind randomized controlled phase 2/3 trial of AZD1222 (ChAdOx1 nCoV-19) in healthy adults. For TCRbeta chain sequencing, PBMC samples from trial participants were taken at day 0 and at day 28 after the second dose. This sample was included in a study of T cell responses to AZD1222 COVID-19 vaccine (dated by TCRdb to 2020 to 2023). Study-wide context: A total of about 240 trial participants underwent TCR sequencing, of whom 200 to 220 received two doses of AZD1222 and about 25 received two doses of the MenACWY control vaccine. Trial participants were enrolled by age into subgroups of 18-55, 56-69 and 70-plus years, and around 150, 28 and 57 TCR-sequenced participants, respectively, were included in these subgroups. What the authors observed across the whole study: CD4 TCRs associated with the vaccine covered the entire spike protein, and the dominant responses were in regions 160-218 and 743-854. Participants were mostly white British and included more females than males, and it was suggested by the authors that clonal diversity may have been underestimated. The 56-69-year group was small, and its depth increase did not reach significance, likely because of low power. Conclusions about previously exposed vaccinees are limited, since just 6 or 7 AZD1222 recipients were seropositive for SARS-CoV-2 at baseline. Because no samples from the day 14 peak response were available, repertoires could be characterized only after the peak T cell response. Epitopes outside the regions mutated in the B.1.351 and B.1.1.7 variants were reportedly recognized by nearly half of the unique spike-specific TCRs. After two AZD1222 doses, both the breadth and the depth of spike-specific TCRs were significantly higher than at day 0 and than in MenACWY recipients.

The V and J ends are trimmed by 2 bases and 0 bases, leaving 10 bases between them. Via the germline V gene, CDR1 is SGHTA and CDR2 FQGNSA. The CDR3 covers 15 residues, taking in both the cysteine and the phenylalanine. Only the CDR3 portion is preserved as DNA: 45 bases, with reading frame beginning at the first base. The CDR3 regions of human TCRbeta chains were subjected to immunosequencing. The published analysis was carried out like this. TCRs in the repertoires were matched against a reference library of SARS-CoV-2-specific TCRs that had been generated with the MIRA antigen-specificity platform. Breadth was defined as the fraction of unique TCRs that were SARS-CoV-2-associated. Depth was defined as the fraction of total T cells that were SARS-CoV-2-associated. Each spike-specific TCR was assigned to its reactive spike region and to a CD4 or CD8 class using the MIRA data. Log10-transformed breadth and depth values were compared by one-way ANOVA with Sidak's multiple comparisons tests. Drawn from immuneACCESS, this table holds only the in-frame rearrangements with V and J called that TCRdb kept. Clones are partly lost; checked studies trace under half to an unresolved V gene and leave the rest unexplained. From that table come the V and J calls and clone size; the DNA was used to work out D and trimming. The sample table contains 85,000 or so clones; only one count was recorded for just over 90% of them. The top ten clonotypes cover around 10% of the sample.

Recombination joined TRBV7-2 with TRBJ1-1, with the D segment identity uncertain. This receptor was obtained from an adult who received the AZD1222 COVID-19 vaccine. Sequencing used peripheral blood, obtained 28 days after the second AZD1222 dose. The CDR3: CASSLMGSLNTEAFF. The sequenced DNA: TGTGCCAGCAGCTTAATGGGTTCCCTGAACACTGAAGCTTTCTTT.